These 17 T cell receptor beta chains were sequenced from one sample in a study of blood T cell repertoires in COVID-19. Libraries were prepared by immunoSEQ multiplex PCR; TCRdb keeps only in-frame clonotypes and omits some of them. The sample shows about 270,000 clones, approximately 80% of them seen only once. Source material: peripheral blood. The receptors were gathered from a human donor in a cohort sampled during active COVID-19.

This clone was seen just once. J is TRBJ2-7 and V is TRBV30; 8 nucleotides line up with TRBD2. The V segment lost 1 base and the J segment 5 bases; nucleotides outside the gene matches: 7. Germline lookup yields CDR1 GTSNPN and CDR2 SVGIG (reference sequence). This CDR3 contains 14 residues. CDR3 in amino acids: CAWSGTSCLDEQYF. The CDR3 DNA reads as TGTGCCTGGAGTGGGACTAGCTGTCTGGACGAGCAGTACTTC.

This rearrangement joins TRBV19 to TRBJ2-1; the match to TRBD2 covers 8 bases. The CDR3 is made up of 13 amino acids. Per the germline V gene, CDR1 is LNHDA and CDR2 is SQIVND (reference sequence). Germline trimming cut 5 bases from V and 6 bases from J; bases unmatched to any gene: 3. Written as DNA, the CDR3 is TGTGCCAGTAGTCCGACTAGCGCCAATGAGCAGTTCTTC. This encodes CASSPTSANEQFF.

The genes are TRBV5-5 and TRBJ2-1; D perhaps matches TRBD2 (6 bases). CDR1 is SGHKS and CDR2 is YYEKEE in the germline V gene (reference sequence). The CDR3 has 15 residues. Trimming left V 0 bases short and J 1 base short, with 8 bases between. The CDR3 nucleotides are TGTGCCAGCAGCTTGGAGGGACTTTCCTACAATGAGCAGTTCTTC. Its protein is CASSLEGLSYNEQFF.

V usage is TRBV19 and J usage is TRBJ2-6; possibly TRBD2 for D (6 bases). The CDR3 runs to 17 residues. CDR1 is LNHDA, CDR2 SQIVND, per germline (reference sequence). Between the trimmed V and J ends, which lost 2 bases and 2 bases, there was a span of 13 bases. The CDR3 protein is CASSIWGGTAGANVLTF. For the CDR3, the DNA is TGTGCCAGTAGTATATGGGGAGGTACGGCTGGGGCCAACGTCCTGACTTTC.

The gene calls are TRBV5-1 and TRBJ2-5; tentative D call: TRBD1 (5 bases). Trimming removed 3 bases at V and 1 base at J, with 10 bases between. Germline V gene sequence: CDR1 SGHRS, CDR2 YFSETQ. The CDR3 length is 14 residues. This chain's CDR3 is CASSSQGSQETQYF. The DNA of the CDR3 is TGCGCCAGCAGCTCCCAGGGTTCCCAAGAGACCCAGTACTTC.

The V and J genes are TRBV5-6 and TRBJ2-5; D uncertain. Looked up from germline, CDR1 is SGHDT and CDR2 is YYEEEE. The CDR3 covers 15 residues. V lost 2 bases to trimming and J lost 1 base, with 12 bases between them. The CDR3 is CASSLNWAAQETQYF. DNA of the CDR3: TGTGCCAGCAGCTTAAATTGGGCAGCCCAAGAGACCCAGTACTTC. Full variable domain (remainder filled in from reference TRBV5-6 and TRBJ2-5): DAGVTQSPTHLIKTRGQQVTLRCSPKSGHDTVSWYQQALGQGPQFIFQYYEEEERQRGNFPDRFSGHQFPNYSSELNVNALLLGDSALYLCASSLNWAAQETQYFGPGTRLLVL.

This clone has a single count. This chain uses TRBV7-9 with TRBJ2-7, with D maybe TRBD1 (6 bases). This CDR3 has 17 residues. Trimming stripped 5 bases from V and 0 bases from J, with 20 bases between. Germline V gene data show CDR1 as SEHNR and CDR2 as FQNEAQ (reference sequence). The CDR3 bases are TGTGCCAGCAGCCTACCCATAACCGGACAGATCTCCTACGAGCAGTACTTC. Amino acid sequence: CASSLPITGQISYEQYF. Together with reference TRBV7-9 and TRBJ2-7, the CDR3 gives the full variable domain: DTGVSQNPRHKITKRGQNVTFRCDPISEHNRLYWYRQTLGQGPEFLTYFQNEAQLEKSRLLSDRFSAERPKGSFSTLEIQRTEQGDSAMYLCASSLPITGQISYEQYFGPGTRLTVT.

V gene TRBV28 combines with J gene TRBJ1-6, with 7 bases matching TRBD1. Germline V CDR1 and CDR2: MDHEN, SYDVKM. V lost 5 bases and J lost 6; bases outside the gene matches: 4. The CDR3 has 14 residues. The DNA for the CDR3 is TGTGCCAGCAGTCAGGGACAGACTAATTCACCCCTCCACTTT. Protein: CASSQGQTNSPLHF. The variable domain in full, completed from reference TRBV28 and TRBJ1-6, reads DVKVTQSSRYLVKRTGEKVFLECVQDMDHENMFWYRQDPGLGLRLIYFSYDVKMKEKGDIPEGYSVSREKKERFSLILESASTNQTSMYLCASSQGQTNSPLHFGNGTRLTVT.

This clone was seen only a few times. CDR3 nucleotide sequence: TGTGCCAGCAGCCGAGGAGGGGACGGTGAAAAACTGTTTTTT. Its protein is CASSRGGDGEKLFF. This chain links TRBV7-9 with TRBJ1-4; D might be TRBD1 (5 bases). The germline V and J ends were trimmed by 5 bases and 7 bases, with 14 bases remaining between them. The CDR3 extends over 14 amino acids. Germline CDR1 reads SEHNR; CDR2 reads FQNEAQ (reference sequence).

The gene calls are TRBV19 and TRBJ1-3; TRBD1 is a possible D gene (6 bases). The CDR3 has 17 residues. The germline V gene has CDR1 LNHDA and CDR2 SQIVND (reference sequence). Trimming removed 6 bases at V and 0 bases at J, with 18 bases between. The CDR3 reads CASSRNGGLNSGNTIYF. The CDR3 DNA is TGTGCCAGTAGCCGGAACGGGGGGCTAAACTCTGGAAACACCATATATTTT.

The sample holds one count of this clone. J is TRBJ2-7 and V is TRBV5-6, with D perhaps TRBD1 (5 bases). CDR1 is SGHDT, CDR2 YYEEEE, per germline. The CDR3 consists of 13 residues. V dropped 1 base and J dropped 5 bases, with 10 bases sitting between them. The chain's CDR3 is CASSLPGKHEQYF. Written as DNA, the CDR3 is TGTGCCAGCAGCTTGCCAGGGAAACACGAGCAGTACTTC.

This clone was detected only a few times. The chain couples TRBV15 to TRBJ2-4; D may be TRBD1 (5 bases). There are 19 residues in the CDR3. Trimming left V 4 bases short and J 1 base short, with 23 bases between. CDR1 is LNHNV, CDR2 YYDKDF, per germline (reference sequence). In DNA form, the CDR3 reads TGTGCCACCAGCATAGGGGCCTCCGACCAACGGGCGGCCAAAAACATTCAGTACTTC. Translated, it gives CATSIGASDQRAAKNIQYF.

The J gene is TRBJ2-2, the V gene TRBV7-3; TRBD2 agrees at 7 bases. There are 15 residues in the CDR3. The V gene end was trimmed by 3 bases and the J gene end by 5 bases; junction bases not matched to a gene: 6. Germline V CDR1 and CDR2: SGHTA, FQGTGA. CDR3: CASSFSGGGTGELFF. DNA for the CDR3: TGTGCCAGCAGCTTCTCGGGAGGAGGGACCGGGGAGCTGTTTTTT.

This clone was detected once. The chain links TRBV7-6 to TRBJ2-2, with 10 bases aligning to TRBD2. The CDR3 is 15 residues long. From germline, CDR1 is SGHVS and CDR2 FNYEAQ. The ends lost 2 bases at V and 6 bases at J; junction bases unmatched: 3. CDR3: CASSLKAGGSGELFF. The CDR3 DNA is TGTGCCAGCAGCTTAAAAGCGGGGGGGTCCGGGGAGCTGTTTTTT.

The rearrangement joins TRBV2 to TRBJ1-2; TRBD1 might be the D (5 bases). The ends were cut back, 2 bases at V and 0 bases at J, with 13 bases in the middle. The CDR3 is made up of 16 amino acids. CDR1 SNHLY and CDR2 FYNNEI come from the germline V gene. CDR3: CASSERVTVPNYGYTF. In nucleotides, the CDR3 is TGTGCCAGCAGTGAACGGGTGACAGTTCCTAACTATGGCTACACCTTC.

The gene calls are TRBV5-6 and TRBJ1-2, with 9 bases lining up with TRBD1. After removal of 4 bases from V and 3 bases from J, the junction contained 13 bases not matched to a gene. Germline V CDR1 and CDR2: SGHDT, YYEEEE. The CDR3 covers 17 residues. The CDR3 protein is CASSTLTRDRVDYGYTF. The DNA for the CDR3 is TGTGCCAGCAGCACCCTAACCCGGGACAGGGTTGACTATGGCTACACCTTC.

This chain links TRBV18 with TRBJ1-1, with no clear D. Germline CDR1 and CDR2: KGHSH and LQKENI. CDR3 length: 11 residues. Trimming pared 3 bases from V and 4 bases from J, leaving 3 bases between. The chain's CDR3 is CASSPSTEAFF. DNA of the CDR3: TGTGCCAGCTCACCCAGCACTGAAGCTTTCTTT.